What follows is one TCR beta chain and its context. Its antigen is currently not known. No much larger clone is present one base from it, and per-base qualities are unavailable. Library preparation employed 5' RACE. TCRdb lists the instrument as Illumina HiSeq 2500. A second about 7 to 12 cycle PCR used a sample-barcoded 5' primer and a J-beta primer mix. Each TCR beta cDNA molecule received a unique molecular identifier from a template-switch 5' adaptor carrying 12 random nucleotides. Each sample yielded at least 2.5 million CDR3-containing paired-end reads. First-strand cDNA was synthesized from all RNA with the Mint cDNA synthesis kit, primed by a TRBC-specific oligonucleotide. After uracil-DNA glycosylase treatment, a first 18-cycle PCR used universal primers M1SS and BC2_uni_R on all cDNA. On the authors' methods: For normalization, 1 million high-quality reads, each with a distinct molecular identifier, were randomly selected from each sample. Instead of being binned into consensus sequences, reads that shared molecular identifiers were thrown out. MiTCR, run with a Q25 quality threshold and the strictest error-elimination algorithm, handled CDR3 identification, clonotype clustering and error correction. A nonparametric unseen species model with Euler transformation was used to estimate lower-bound total TCR beta diversity. TCRdb passed the public sequencing reads through fastp at Q25 and MiXCR, retaining productive beta sequences. Rows merge per CDR3 protein into single entries with the most common DNA and genes. TCRdb, rather than the study authors, made the V and J calls. The sample table holds around 1,700,000 distinct CDR3 sequences, of which roughly 27% were seen once. The ten most abundant clones make up around 7.7% of the sample.

Its CDR3 holds 14 amino acids, cysteine through phenylalanine. The retained sequence is limited to the CDR3, 42 bases, with the frame set at the first base. The trim is 3 bases for V and 4 bases for J, with a gap of 13 bases between the germline ends. The donors were a few dozen Caucasian individuals from Russia, aged 6 to 90 years, who were systemically healthy. Each donor gave approximately 9.4 milliliters of peripheral blood, drawn into EDTA-treated Vacutainer tubes. Ficoll-Paque density-gradient centrifugation was used to isolate PBMCs, with at least 7 million per sample. Trizol reagent was used to extract total RNA from the PBMCs, yielding at least 5 micrograms per sample. Naive CD45RAhigh/CD27high T cell percentages were measured by flow cytometry on a PBMC aliquot from every donor. These data belong to a study of blood T cells in healthy people across ages (dated by TCRdb to about 2015). As for the study more broadly: In model experiments, template switching captured roughly one uniquely barcoded TCR beta cDNA molecule for every two T cells. Two additional independent replicas of 1 million unique cDNA reads from the same blood draw were analyzed for two donors (one aged 18 to 30 and one aged 80 or older). To avoid experimental bias, donors of different ages were randomly spread across the sequencing lanes. The study measured age-related changes in TCR beta repertoire diversity using deep sequencing normalized with unique cDNA molecular identifiers. The donors were divided into four age groups: young (average approximately 16 years), middle-aged (approximately 39), aged (about 62) and long-lived (around 80). General conclusions and limits of the study: Observed TCR beta diversity correlated strongly with the percentage of naive T cells measured by flow cytometry. As age increased, observed TCR beta diversity per million T cells dropped in a roughly linear way, and a significant reduction was already evident by age 40. The long-lived group showed more naive CD4+ T cells, fewer expanded clones and increased TCR diversity than the aged group, suggesting age selection. Total diversity estimates from one million sequenced T cells were considered lower bounds and underestimates. Bulk unsorted PBMC profiling prevented conclusive comparison of naive and antigen-experienced compartments. Because donor CMV infection status was unknown, age-related changes in expanded clonotypes were potentially confounded.

The sequence came from a woman in her 30s in good health. The rearranged segments are TRBV12-3 or TRBV12-4 and TRBJ2-7, with the D gene possibly TRBD1 or TRBD2, each one fitting 5 bases. Sample: blood. In nucleotide form, the sequence is TGTGCCAGCAGTTTGGGGGTAAGAAGGTACGAGCAGTACTTC. This encodes CASSLGVRRYEQYF.